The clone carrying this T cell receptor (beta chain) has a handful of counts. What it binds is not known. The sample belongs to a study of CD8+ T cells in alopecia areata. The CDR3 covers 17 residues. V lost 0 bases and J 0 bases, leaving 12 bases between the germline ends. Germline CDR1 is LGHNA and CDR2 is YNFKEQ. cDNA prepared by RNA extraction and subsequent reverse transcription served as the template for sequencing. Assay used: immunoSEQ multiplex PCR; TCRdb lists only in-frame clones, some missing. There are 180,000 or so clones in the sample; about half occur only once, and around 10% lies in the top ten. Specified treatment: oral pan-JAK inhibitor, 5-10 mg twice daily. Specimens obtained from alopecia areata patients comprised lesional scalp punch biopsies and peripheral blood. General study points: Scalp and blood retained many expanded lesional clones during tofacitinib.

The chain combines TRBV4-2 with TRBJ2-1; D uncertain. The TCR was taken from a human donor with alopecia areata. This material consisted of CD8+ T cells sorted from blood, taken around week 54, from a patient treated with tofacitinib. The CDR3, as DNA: TGTGCCAGCAGCCAAGAAGCATTCCTCAGCTCCTACAATGAGCAGTTCTTC. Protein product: CASSQEAFLSSYNEQFF.